This T cell receptor (beta chain) was recorded in a study of T cells in Graves' hyperthyroidism and ophthalmopathy. The study's findings and limits: The model forecast ophthalmopathy, anticipating it by a median approximately 6 months before onset.

The length of the CDR3 is 14 residues. The ends lost 3 bases at V and 10 bases at J; junction bases unmatched: 6. CDR1 and CDR2 from the germline V gene are ENHRY and SYGVKD. Together with thyroid ultrasound, orbital computed tomography, serum thyroxine and TRAb, clinical symptoms were used for diagnoses. Fresh peripheral blood, approximately 10 ml, was the source of the PBMCs. Researchers amplified the TCR beta CDR3 regions from RNA transcripts. The HTBI set primed first-round TCR CDR3 RT-PCR. MiXCR was run by TCRdb on the multiplex PCR reads, yielding one entry per CDR3 protein. The sample yields about 840,000 distinct CDR3 sequences, 35% to 45% seen once. The sample holds many counts of this clonotype. The antigen is not known.

This TCR derives from a man between 18 and 35 years old with Graves' hyperthyroidism. Sequencing was carried out using blood. The V and J genes are TRBV10-3 and TRBJ1-6; 7 bases line up with TRBD1. CDR3 DNA sequence: TGTGCCATCAGTGACCCGTTCAGGGGGTCACCCCTCCACTTT. It translates to CAISDPFRGSPLHF.